The rows below give T cell receptor beta chains drawn from one sample of a study of CD8 T cells in Susac syndrome. TCRdb recomputed calls from the immunoSEQ multiplex PCR reads with MiXCR, one row per CDR3 protein. The data show over 140,000 distinct CDR3 sequences, about 95% seen once. The source material was CD4+ T cells from PBMCs. Receptor source: a human donor with Susac syndrome. Each CDR3 is given with its conserved first and last residue.

v_gene,j_gene,CDR3aa
TRBV4-1,TRBJ1-2,CASSRAGTLVF
TRBV29-1,TRBJ2-5,CSVEPTSGFSGGLKTQYF
TRBV5-4,TRBJ2-3,CASSLRQGSDTQYF
TRBV29-1,TRBJ2-1,CSEEGGSGNEQFF
TRBV9,TRBJ2-7,CASSVGTTSYEQYF
TRBV6-2/TRBV6-3,TRBJ2-7,CASSYPAGNYEQYF
TRBV2,TRBJ1-1,CASSVGENTEAFF
TRBV5-4,TRBJ2-1,CASSGGGVDSYNEQFF
TRBV20-1,TRBJ2-1,CSVGTGGRNEQFF
TRBV21-1,TRBJ1-2,CASSKGPGNYGYTF
TRBV4-1,TRBJ2-7,CASSHPGDRSYEQYF
TRBV2,TRBJ2-3,CASIGSGPRTDTQYF
TRBV5-1,TRBJ1-1,CASRSQSDTEAFF
TRBV7-9,TRBJ2-1,CASSLRDSGQFF
TRBV30,TRBJ2-1,CAWSVRVGQFF
TRBV5-1,TRBJ2-7,CASSGDREMYF
TRBV5-1,TRBJ2-1,CASSPGGLASYNEQFF
TRBV5-1,TRBJ2-7,CASSLVLREGQAAYEQYF
TRBV29-1,TRBJ2-3,CSVEDKAADTQYF
TRBV29-1,TRBJ1-2,CSVSEVANYGYTF
TRBV2,TRBJ1-5,CASSQDTSNQPQHF
TRBV13,TRBJ2-7,CASSSTPWGAGGHLYEQYF
TRBV19,TRBJ2-2,CASRGTLNTGELFF
TRBV21-1,TRBJ1-6,CASSSAGQDSNSPLHF
TRBV5-4,TRBJ2-3,CASSKGTDARTDTQYF
TRBV9,TRBJ2-5,CASTKEQHTQETQYF
TRBV4-1,TRBJ2-4,CASSIPGTGEAKNIQYF
TRBV2,TRBJ1-1,CASSEAGGDRGLNTEAFF
TRBV29-1,TRBJ2-5,CSVGVRAGFQETQYF
TRBV12-3/TRBV12-4,TRBJ1-4,CASSFRGYNEKLFF
TRBV12-3/TRBV12-4,TRBJ2-2,CASSFGGLGELFF
TRBV15,TRBJ2-1,CATSRDGRTVNEQFF
TRBV7-3,TRBJ2-1,CASSLERHNEQFF
TRBV4-1,TRBJ2-1,CASSLPPRNEQFF
TRBV12-3/TRBV12-4,TRBJ1-3,CASRRYGSGNTIYF
TRBV15,TRBJ1-6,CATSRELAGDSPLHF
TRBV24-1,TRBJ2-2,CATSERNTGELFF
TRBV9,TRBJ2-3,CASSVGPPVGGDTQYF
TRBV12-3/TRBV12-4,TRBJ2-3,CASSLGGASTDTQYF
TRBV9,TRBJ2-1,CASSLGQGPYNEQFF
TRBV20-1,TRBJ1-2,CSPLGKRANYGYTF
TRBV12-3/TRBV12-4,TRBJ1-5,CASAAGGNQPQHF
TRBV29-1,TRBJ2-6,CSVSRLAHGANVLTF
TRBV20-1,TRBJ2-1,CSAPDQGREQFF
TRBV2,TRBJ2-5,CASSDGGETQYF
TRBV20-1,TRBJ2-3,CSATGQDLTDTQYF
TRBV21-1,TRBJ2-5,CASSPRASGGGSAETQYF
TRBV19,TRBJ2-7,CASSIRHNSYEQYF
TRBV7-9,TRBJ2-5,CASSSFSGGETQYF
TRBV18,TRBJ2-7,CASSPSALNEQYF
TRBV12-3/TRBV12-4,TRBJ2-7,CASSLAGVSYEQYF
TRBV12-3/TRBV12-4,TRBJ1-3,CASTTGRTSGNTIYF